A selection of T cell receptor beta chains follows, all from one sample in a study of T cell changes during pregnancy in multiple sclerosis. The data were produced by immunoSEQ multiplex PCR, yet TCRdb's version contains in-frame clones alone and is incomplete. The sample includes about 110,000 clones, 85% to 95% seen only once; the top ten take around 1.5%. The starting material was peripheral blood, obtained after pregnancy. Every receptor here comes from a female donor with multiple sclerosis, enrolled in a pregnancy study. The CDR3 runs from the conserved cysteine through the conserved F or W. D genes are given only for firm matches. Size is stated for part of the rows, as once, few or many counts, or as a class when the clone is expanded.

d_call	v_call	j_call	clone_size	cdr3_aa	cdr3_nt
TRBD1	TRBV6-5	TRBJ1-5	.	CASRWDRNQPQHF	TGTGCCAGCAGGTGGGACAGAAATCAGCCCCAGCATTTT
TRBD2	TRBV14	TRBJ2-5	.	CASSPPGVAGETQYF	TGTGCCAGCAGCCCCCCTGGGGTAGCGGGTGAGACCCAGTACTTC
.	TRBV7-9	TRBJ1-2	.	CASSLGAGVGYGYTF	TGTGCCAGCAGCTTAGGAGCCGGGGTGGGCTATGGCTACACCTTC
.	TRBV28	TRBJ1-1	.	CASSLPGAHTEAFF	TGTGCCAGCAGTCTACCAGGGGCCCACACTGAAGCTTTCTTT
.	TRBV30	TRBJ2-6	once	CAWEKGGANVLTF	TGTGCCTGGGAAAAGGGGGGGGCCAACGTCCTGACTTTC
TRBD1	TRBV10-1	TRBJ2-3	once	CASSPKAAGGQYF	TGCGCCAGCAGTCCTAAGGCGGCAGGGGGGCAGTATTTT
.	TRBV10-2	TRBJ2-7	.	CASRRVGDYEQYF	TGCGCCAGCCGGAGGGTAGGGGACTACGAGCAGTACTTC
TRBD1	TRBV7-9	TRBJ2-1	.	CASSTPGQGAIEQFF	TGTGCCAGCAGCACCCCGGGACAGGGGGCGATTGAGCAGTTCTTC
TRBD1	TRBV2	TRBJ2-7	.	CASRSGQTYEQYF	TGTGCCAGCAGATCGGGACAGACATACGAGCAGTACTTC
TRBD1	TRBV7-2	TRBJ1-4	.	CASSLAGQGSVNEKLFF	TGTGCCAGCAGCCTAGCGGGACAGGGTTCTGTTAATGAAAAACTGTTTTTT
TRBD2	TRBV28	TRBJ2-7	.	CASSPGLAGTLSYEQYF	TGTGCCAGCAGTCCGGGACTAGCGGGGACCCTCTCCTACGAGCAGTACTTC
TRBD1	TRBV28	TRBJ1-5	few	CASSSGTGGRQPQHF	TGTGCCAGCAGTTCCGGGACAGGGGGAAGGCAGCCCCAGCATTTT
.	TRBV7-2	TRBJ1-5	once	CASSLGQWANQPQHF	TGTGCCAGCAGCTTAGGACAGTGGGCGAATCAGCCCCAGCATTTT
TRBD2	TRBV4-2	TRBJ2-7	.	CASSQEASGGWDEQYF	TGTGCCAGCAGCCAAGAGGCGAGCGGGGGGTGGGACGAGCAGTACTTC
TRBD1	TRBV30	TRBJ2-7	.	CAWSVPDRPLGQYF	TGTGCCTGGAGTGTACCGGACAGGCCCCTCGGGCAGTACTTC
.	TRBV20-1	TRBJ1-4	.	CSASRQGILFF	TGCAGTGCTAGCCGCCAGGGCATACTGTTTTTT
.	TRBV7-8	TRBJ1-1	.	CASSLSRLSEAFF	TGTGCCAGCAGCTTATCCCGGTTGTCTGAAGCTTTCTTT
.	TRBV7-9	TRBJ2-3	.	CASSLGAATDTQYF	TGTGCCAGCAGCTTAGGGGCAGCCACAGATACGCAGTATTTT
TRBD1	TRBV7-2	TRBJ1-3	.	CASSPTGGGNTIYF	TGTGCCAGCAGCCCGACAGGGGGTGGAAACACCATATATTTT
TRBD2	TRBV9	TRBJ2-7	.	CASSVGWEGHEQYF	TGTGCCAGCAGCGTAGGGTGGGAGGGCCACGAGCAGTACTTC
.	TRBV20-1	TRBJ2-7	.	CSARTPVEQYF	TGCAGTGCTAGAACCCCGGTGGAGCAGTACTTC
TRBD1	TRBV5-1	TRBJ2-1	once	CASRLQGASYDEQFF	TGCGCCAGCAGGTTACAGGGGGCCTCCTACGATGAGCAGTTCTTC
.	TRBV6-6	TRBJ2-7	.	CASSGTRNYEQYF	TGTGCCAGCTCCGGGACACGAAACTACGAGCAGTACTTC
TRBD2	TRBV19	TRBJ2-2	.	CASSGSGSTGELFF	TGTGCCAGTAGTGGTAGCGGGAGTACCGGGGAGCTGTTTTTT
TRBD1	TRBV2	TRBJ1-4	.	CASSENRGLDEKLFF	TGTGCCAGCAGTGAAAACAGGGGGCTCGATGAAAAACTGTTTTTT
TRBD2	TRBV5-6	TRBJ2-7	.	CASSSPGLAGGIPKPEQYF	TGTGCCAGCAGCTCCCCGGGACTAGCGGGAGGGATCCCAAAACCCGAGCAGTACTTC
.	TRBV7-2	TRBJ1-2	.	CASSLSYSYYGYTF	TGTGCCAGCAGCTTAAGCTACAGTTACTATGGCTACACCTTC
TRBD2	TRBV4-2	TRBJ2-7	.	CASSPRLAGAGEQYF	TGTGCCAGCAGCCCTCGACTAGCGGGAGCCGGCGAGCAGTACTTC
.	TRBV6-5	TRBJ1-1	.	CASSYWLGQGTGEAFF	TGTGCCAGCAGTTACTGGTTGGGGCAGGGGACGGGTGAAGCTTTCTTT
.	TRBV7-9	TRBJ1-2	.	CASSPPTGYPGYTF	TGTGCCAGCAGTCCCCCCACGGGGTATCCTGGCTACACCTTC
.	TRBV5-4	TRBJ2-4	.	CASSPPRRLLNIQYF	TGTGCCAGCAGCCCACCGCGGAGACTCTTAAACATTCAGTACTTC
TRBD1	TRBV5-1	TRBJ1-6	few	CASSPVDRGNSPLHF	TGCGCCAGCAGCCCAGTTGACAGGGGAAATTCACCCCTCCACTTT
TRBD1	TRBV30	TRBJ1-6	.	CAWSGTGSSPLHF	TGTGCCTGGAGCGGGACAGGGAGTTCACCCCTCCACTTT
.	TRBV25-1	TRBJ1-4	.	CASSDLGPNEKLFF	TGTGCCAGCAGTGACCTAGGCCCCAATGAAAAACTGTTTTTT
TRBD2	TRBV27	TRBJ2-7	few	CASSLNHGEGYEQYF	TGTGCCAGCAGCCTCAACCATGGGGAGGGCTACGAGCAGTACTTC
TRBD1	TRBV5-1	TRBJ1-1	.	CASSLGQVNTEAFF	TGCGCCAGCAGCTTAGGACAGGTGAACACTGAAGCTTTCTTT
.	TRBV27	TRBJ2-1	.	CASSLDTASYNEQFF	TGTGCCAGCAGTTTAGATACAGCCTCCTACAATGAGCAGTTCTTC
TRBD1	TRBV5-1	TRBJ1-1	.	CASSVGTGTEAFF	TGCGCCAGCAGCGTCGGGACAGGGACTGAAGCTTTCTTT
.	TRBV6-5	TRBJ2-7	.	CASSMTVDEQYF	TGTGCCAGCAGCATGACAGTAGACGAGCAGTACTTC
.	TRBV18	TRBJ2-7	.	CASSPQQGGSYEQYF	TGTGCCAGCTCACCACAGCAGGGCGGTTCATACGAGCAGTACTTC
TRBD2	TRBV28	TRBJ2-7	.	CASSLRGGGAYYYEQYF	TGTGCCAGCAGTTTAAGGGGCGGGGGAGCCTACTACTACGAGCAGTACTTC
.	TRBV28	TRBJ1-5	.	CASGSSNQPQHF	TGTGCCAGTGGCAGTAGCAATCAGCCCCAGCATTTT
.	TRBV11-3	TRBJ2-2	.	CASSLGQGWNTGELFF	TGTGCCAGCAGCTTAGGCCAGGGGTGGAACACCGGGGAGCTGTTTTTT
TRBD2	TRBV7-2	TRBJ2-2	.	CASSPSLGLGNTGELFF	TGTGCCAGCAGCCCCTCGTTGGGACTAGGGAACACCGGGGAGCTGTTTTTT
.	TRBV27	TRBJ2-1	.	CASSLSGGPTNEQFF	TGTGCCAGCAGTTTAAGCGGCGGGCCTACCAATGAGCAGTTCTTC
TRBD2	TRBV7-9	TRBJ2-2	.	CASSELAGVNTGELFF	TGTGCCAGCAGCGAACTAGCGGGAGTTAACACCGGGGAGCTGTTTTTT
.	TRBV20-1	TRBJ2-3	.	CSAKEGHTQYF	TGCAGTGCTAAGGAGGGACATACGCAGTATTTT
.	TRBV19	TRBJ2-3	.	CASKESSTDTQYF	TGTGCCAGTAAAGAGTCTAGCACAGATACGCAGTATTTT
TRBD1	TRBV9	TRBJ1-2	.	CASSVTTGGNGYTF	TGTGCCAGCAGCGTGACGACAGGGGGTAATGGCTACACCTTC
TRBD1	TRBV7-3	TRBJ1-2	.	CASRVPGQGAAGYTF	TGTGCCAGCAGGGTACCGGGACAGGGGGCTGCTGGCTACACCTTC